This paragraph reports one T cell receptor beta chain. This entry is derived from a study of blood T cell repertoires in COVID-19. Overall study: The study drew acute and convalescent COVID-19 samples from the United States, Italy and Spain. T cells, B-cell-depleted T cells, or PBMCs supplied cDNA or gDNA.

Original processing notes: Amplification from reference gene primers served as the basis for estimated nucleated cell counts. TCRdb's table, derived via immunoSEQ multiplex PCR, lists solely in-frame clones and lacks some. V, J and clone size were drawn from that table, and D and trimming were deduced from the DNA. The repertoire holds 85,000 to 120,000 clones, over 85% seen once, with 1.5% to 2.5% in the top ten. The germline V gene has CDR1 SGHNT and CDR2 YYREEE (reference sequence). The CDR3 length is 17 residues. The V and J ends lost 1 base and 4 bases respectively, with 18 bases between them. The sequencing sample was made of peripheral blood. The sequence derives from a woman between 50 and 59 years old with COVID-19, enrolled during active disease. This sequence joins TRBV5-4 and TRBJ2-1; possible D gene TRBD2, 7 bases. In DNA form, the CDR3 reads TGTGCCAGCAGCTTGCTGGGGGCGGGGGCGTCTTACAATGAGCAGTTCTTC. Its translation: CASSLLGAGASYNEQFF.